The next 5 T cell receptor beta chains were all read from a single sample in a study of T cell repertoires in cytomegalovirus infection. TCRdb re-derived calls from the reads in MiXCR, one entry per CDR3 protein. Altogether around 440,000 distinct CDR3 sequences are present, roughly 10% being singletons, with the ten largest covering roughly a tenth. What was sequenced was PBMCs. These receptors were taken from a human donor in good health (CMV status not recorded). Some clones in this sample may be carry-over from other donors' samples.

This clonotype showed up many times. The chain employs TRBV19 and TRBJ2-3; the D is unclear. Germline V gene data show CDR1 as LNHDA and CDR2 as SQIVND (reference sequence). The CDR3 sequence is 13 residues long. Between the trimmed V and J ends, which lost 1 base and 4 bases, there was a span of 6 bases. CDR3 region: CASSIVGADTQYF. As DNA, the CDR3 is TGTGCCAGTAGTATAGTTGGGGCAGATACGCAGTATTTT.

This clonotype was seen ten or more times. The CDR3 protein is CASSLDGLIAFF. For the CDR3, the DNA is TGTGCCAGCAGCTTAGACGGTCTTATAGCTTTCTTT. V and J are TRBV11-3 and TRBJ1-1; D not resolved. The CDR3 runs to 12 residues. CDR1 and CDR2 from the germline V gene are SGHNT and YENEEA. V was shortened by 0 bases and J by 10 bases, with 9 bases between the two germline ends.

The CDR3 sequence is CAGATRDNEQFF. The CDR3 bases are TGTGCCGGCGCAACAAGGGACAATGAGCAGTTCTTC. The chain recombines TRBV11-2 with TRBJ2-1; D call uncertain. The CDR3 has 12 amino acids. Trimming stripped 11 bases from V and 5 bases from J, with 13 bases between. Germline values: CDR1 SGHAT, CDR2 FQNNGV.

The V and J genes are TRBV7-9 and TRBJ1-2; no firm D call. Germline CDR1 and CDR2: SEHNR and FQNEAQ (reference sequence). The CDR3 is 14 amino acids. Trimming pared 3 bases from V and 7 bases from J, leaving 15 bases between. CDR3 nucleotide sequence: TGTGCCAGCAGCTTGGGAGACCTGAGTGGTGGCTACACCTTC. This sequence encodes CASSLGDLSGGYTF.

This clonotype appeared many times. This chain links TRBV12-3 or TRBV12-4 with TRBJ2-5; 7 bases are shared with TRBD2. V was clipped by 3 bases and J by 2 bases; unmatched bases: 6. This CDR3 comprises 15 residues. This CDR3 is CASSFTGGIQETQYF. DNA for the CDR3: TGTGCCAGCAGTTTCACGGGGGGAATACAAGAGACCCAGTACTTC.